This TCR beta chain was observed in a study of a mutant IDH1 vaccine in newly diagnosed glioma. A note on this clone: As yet, its antigen is unknown.

Time point here: week 35, safety follow-up. The content of each vaccine dose was 300 ug of mutant IDH1 20-mer peptide, and topical imiquimod accompanied it. Profiled with immunoSEQ multiplex PCR; TCRdb holds only in-frame clones, not every one. The sample yields some 33,000 clones, approximately 78% seen once. The germline gives CDR1 GTSNPN, CDR2 SVGIG (reference sequence). V was cut by 2 bases and J by 2 bases, with 9 bases left in between. CDR3 length: 13 amino acids. Sequencing used PBMCs, obtained from a glioma patient whose treatment included an IDH1 peptide vaccine. The chain uses TRBV30 and TRBJ1-1, with unresolved D. This receptor was identified in a woman aged 40-49 years with glioma. The DNA for the CDR3 is TGTGCCTGGAGTTTCGGGGTAAACACTGAAGCTTTCTTT. Amino acids: CAWSFGVNTEAFF.